This T cell receptor (beta chain) was found in a study of T cell changes during pregnancy in multiple sclerosis. Repertoires were generated with immunoSEQ multiplex PCR, while TCRdb's copy carries only in-frame clones and drops some. The sample includes more than 50,000 clones, 90% to 95% of them seen just once. The source is a female donor with multiple sclerosis, enrolled in a pregnancy study. The sequencing here drew on peripheral blood, taken before pregnancy.

The CDR3 spells CASSLSGDGYEQYF. The CDR3, as DNA: TGTGCCAGCAGCTTGTCGGGGGACGGCTACGAGCAGTACTTC. The gene calls are TRBV5-5 and TRBJ2-7; a weak D match, TRBD2 (6 bases). V lost 1 base and J lost 3, with 11 bases in between. Per germline, CDR1 SGHKS and CDR2 YYEKEE (reference sequence). The CDR3 totals 14 residues.